The rows below give T cell receptor beta chains drawn from one sample of a study of shared clonotypes between healthy human individuals. TCRdb's copy holds only in-frame clones and misses some; the assay was immunoSEQ multiplex PCR. In the table there are about 460,000 clones, roughly four fifths of which are singletons. The specimen was PBMCs. All receptors come from a middle-aged woman in good health. Some clones in this sample may be carry-over from other donors' samples. The CDR3 runs from the conserved cysteine through the conserved F or W. The D gene is left open where the match is weak. The size entry is marked missing in some rows and otherwise reads once, few, many or a size class.

j_call d_call clone_size v_call cdr3_aa cdr3_nt
TRBJ1-4 NA NA TRBV2 CARSGATNEKLFF TGTGCCAGGTCAGGTGCAACTAATGAAAAACTGTTTTTT
TRBJ1-4 NA once TRBV6-5 CASSYPLSGQEKLFF TGTGCCAGCAGTTACCCCCTATCTGGGCAAGAAAAACTGTTTTTT
TRBJ1-2 NA NA TRBV5-4 CASSLDWVYGYTF TGTGCCAGCAGCTTGGATTGGGTCTATGGCTACACCTTC
TRBJ2-3 NA NA TRBV18 CASSSAGPDTQYF TGTGCCAGCTCCTCAGCAGGCCCAGATACGCAGTATTTT
TRBJ2-3 TRBD2 NA TRBV7-6 CASSRGSGDTQYF TGTGCCAGCAGTCGCGGGAGTGGTGATACGCAGTATTTT
TRBJ1-4 NA NA TRBV30 CAWSPGTFNEKLFF TGTGCCTGGAGTCCCGGGACGTTTAATGAAAAACTGTTTTTT
TRBJ1-1 NA many TRBV6-6 CASGAVSNTEAFF TGTGCCAGCGGTGCAGTATCTAACACTGAAGCTTTCTTT
TRBJ2-5 TRBD2 NA TRBV29-1 CGVELREKAETQYF TGCGGCGTTGAATTGCGGGAGAAGGCGGAGACCCAGTACTTC
TRBJ1-5 TRBD1 NA TRBV18 CASSPDRDGQPQHF TGTGCCAGCTCACCGGACAGGGACGGTCAGCCCCAGCATTTT
TRBJ2-1 NA NA TRBV27 CASSLLLGGDNEQFF TGTGCCAGCAGTTTACTCCTAGGGGGGGACAATGAGCAGTTCTTC
TRBJ2-3 NA NA TRBV7-9 CASSYGAGTDTQYF TGTGCCAGCAGCTATGGAGCGGGCACAGATACGCAGTATTTT
TRBJ2-7 NA NA TRBV30 CAWSVGGPYEQYF TGTGCCTGGAGTGTAGGGGGTCCCTACGAGCAGTACTTC
TRBJ2-7 NA NA TRBV5-6 CASSFLTGLTYEQYF TGTGCCAGCAGCTTCCTGACAGGTCTTACCTACGAGCAGTACTTC
TRBJ1-1 NA few TRBV2 CASRKGLNTEAFF TGTGCCAGCAGGAAGGGGCTGAACACTGAAGCTTTCTTT
TRBJ1-4 TRBD1 many TRBV5-6 CASSFRTGGVEKLFF TGTGCCAGCAGCTTCAGGACAGGGGGCGTTGAAAAACTGTTTTTT
TRBJ2-1 NA many TRBV7-6 CASSLVSGVSYNEQFF TGTGCCAGCAGCTTAGTTAGCGGAGTCTCCTACAATGAGCAGTTCTTC
TRBJ2-3 TRBD1 NA TRBV7-3 CASSYGQGSTDTQYF TGTGCCAGCAGCTACGGACAGGGTTCCACAGATACGCAGTATTTT
TRBJ1-1 NA NA TRBV6-1 CASSEQGTNTEAFF TGTGCCAGCAGTGAGCAGGGGACTAACACTGAAGCTTTCTTT
TRBJ1-6 NA many TRBV19 CASGGPYNSPLHF TGTGCCAGTGGCGGTCCCTATAATTCACCCCTCCACTTT
TRBJ1-5 TRBD1 NA TRBV6-6 CASAQGQQPQHF TGTGCCAGCGCACAGGGGCAACAGCCCCAGCATTTT
TRBJ2-7 TRBD1 NA TRBV2 CAGQGVTYEQYF TGTGCCGGGCAGGGGGTTACCTACGAGCAGTACTTC
TRBJ2-7 TRBD2 NA TRBV28 CASKEREGSISSYEQYF TGTGCCAGCAAGGAGCGGGAGGGCTCCATCAGCTCCTACGAGCAGTACTTC
TRBJ2-2 NA many TRBV4-3 CASSLNPAGDTGELFF TGCGCCAGCAGCCTCAACCCGGCAGGGGACACCGGGGAGCTGTTTTTT
TRBJ2-7 NA NA TRBV27 CASSLSGQSYEQYF TGTGCCAGCAGTTTATCCGGACAGTCCTACGAGCAGTACTTC
TRBJ1-5 NA few TRBV29-1 CSVADGNQPQHF TGCAGCGTTGCAGATGGCAATCAGCCCCAGCATTTT
TRBJ2-2 NA NA TRBV6-6 CASSYRVSGELFF TGTGCCAGCAGTTACAGGGTCTCCGGGGAGCTGTTTTTT
TRBJ2-3 NA NA TRBV7-9 CATYTDTQYF TGTGCCACCTACACAGATACGCAGTATTTT
TRBJ2-7 TRBD2 NA TRBV6-1 CASSVPGLAGIYEQYF TGTGCCAGCAGTGTTCCCGGACTAGCGGGGATCTACGAGCAGTACTTC
TRBJ2-3 NA NA TRBV18 CASSGPGTDTQYF TGTGCCAGCTCCGGGCCCGGCACAGATACGCAGTATTTT
TRBJ1-2 NA few TRBV27 CASSLNPQTYGYTF TGTGCCAGCAGTTTAAATCCCCAGACCTATGGCTACACCTTC
TRBJ1-5 NA NA TRBV7-9 CASSLEGQPQHF TGTGCCAGCAGCTTAGAGGGTCAGCCCCAGCATTTT
TRBJ2-2 TRBD1 few TRBV9 CASSPYRGTGETGELFF TGTGCCAGCAGCCCCTATCGTGGGACAGGGGAAACCGGGGAGCTGTTTTTT
TRBJ2-3 NA once TRBV6-5 CASSFDWGTDTQYF TGTGCCAGCAGTTTCGACTGGGGCACAGATACGCAGTATTTT
TRBJ2-1 NA NA TRBV5-4 CASSLGGGPPSYNEQFF TGTGCCAGCAGCTTGGGGGGTGGCCCCCCCTCCTACAATGAGCAGTTCTTC
TRBJ2-2 NA NA TRBV6-6 CASSYSMRNTGELFF TGTGCCAGCAGTTACTCGATGAGAAACACCGGGGAGCTGTTTTTT
TRBJ2-7 TRBD2 NA TRBV2 CASSVMGSGKYEQYF TGTGCCAGCTCTGTGATGGGTAGCGGGAAGTACGAGCAGTACTTC
TRBJ2-7 NA NA TRBV5-4 CASSPEWGRQEQYF TGTGCCAGCAGCCCGGAGTGGGGGCGACAAGAGCAGTACTTC
TRBJ2-1 NA NA TRBV30 CAWSVEGINEQFF TGTGCCTGGAGTGTGGAGGGAATCAATGAGCAGTTCTTC